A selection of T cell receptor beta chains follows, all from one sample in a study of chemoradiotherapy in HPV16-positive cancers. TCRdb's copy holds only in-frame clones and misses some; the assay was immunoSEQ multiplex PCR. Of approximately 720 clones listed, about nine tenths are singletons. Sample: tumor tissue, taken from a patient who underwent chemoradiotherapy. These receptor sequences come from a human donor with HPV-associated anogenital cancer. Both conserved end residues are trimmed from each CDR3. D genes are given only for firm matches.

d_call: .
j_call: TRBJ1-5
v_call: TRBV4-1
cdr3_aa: ASSQRIGGTNQPQH

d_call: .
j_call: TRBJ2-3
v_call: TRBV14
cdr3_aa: ASSPSGEGDTQY

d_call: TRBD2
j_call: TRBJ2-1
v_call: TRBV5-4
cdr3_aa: ASSLGTSGFNEQF

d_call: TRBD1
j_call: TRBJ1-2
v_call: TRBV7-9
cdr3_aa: ASSSTGVYFNYGYT

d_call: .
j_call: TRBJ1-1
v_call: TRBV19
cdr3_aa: ATTGRSFGGTEAF

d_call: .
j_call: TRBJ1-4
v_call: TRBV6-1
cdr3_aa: ASRGLYNEKLF

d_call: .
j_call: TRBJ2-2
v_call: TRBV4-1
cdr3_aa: ASSQPFGGTGELF

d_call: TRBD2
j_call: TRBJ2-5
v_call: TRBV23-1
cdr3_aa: ASSQSRLAGGEQETQY

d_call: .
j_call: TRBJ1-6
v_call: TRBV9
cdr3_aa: ASSVAENSPLH

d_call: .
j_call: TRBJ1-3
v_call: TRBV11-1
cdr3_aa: ASSLLAGAPGNTIY